These T cell receptor beta chains were read from a single sample in a study of vaccination and CD4 T cells after COVID-19. Their recognized antigens are unknown. Each CDR3 protein is one row after TCRdb ran MiXCR on the PCR reads. The profile covers more than 15,000 distinct CDR3 sequences, with 45% to 65% appearing a single time and about 34% taken by the ten largest. The source material was cultured CD4+ T cells from blood, sampled after SARS-CoV-2 vaccination. The receptors here all came from a human donor with COVID-19. The conserved cysteine and the conserved F or W are not part of the CDR3 here. The order of the fields is J gene, V gene, D gene, CDR3 length, CDR3 protein. The D gene is left open where the match is weak.

TRBJ2-7 TRBV7-2 NA 12 ASSDETVSYEQY
TRBJ1-5 TRBV2 TRBD1 12 ASRGGQGNQPQH
TRBJ1-2 TRBV29-1 NA 12 SVELGAEHYGYT
TRBJ2-5 TRBV6-5 TRBD2 14 ASSYWASGGQETQY
TRBJ2-2 TRBV7-8 NA 13 ASSIPVTHTGELF
TRBJ2-1 TRBV6-1 TRBD1 14 ASSGGTAQSYNEQF
TRBJ2-7 TRBV6-1 TRBD1 10 ASSTGGYEQY
TRBJ2-2 TRBV10-1 NA 12 ASSPTANTGELF
TRBJ2-2 TRBV6-1 NA 13 ASNSFGGNTGELF
TRBJ2-1 TRBV24-1 NA 13 ATSDWAGGNNEQF
TRBJ1-1 TRBV5-4 NA 11 ASTTEMNTEAF
TRBJ2-3 TRBV7-2 NA 9 ASSRIDTQY
TRBJ1-4 TRBV7-9 NA 13 ASSRTAGRGEKLF
TRBJ1-1 TRBV19 NA 12 AARGLGVNTEAF
TRBJ1-6 TRBV20-1 TRBD1 13 SARGSRDSWSPLH
TRBJ2-7 TRBV20-1 TRBD2 11 SARWAGDYEQY
TRBJ1-2 TRBV20-1 NA 11 SAVAGGSYGYT
TRBJ2-2 TRBV24-1 NA 13 ATSSAGPNTGELF
TRBJ1-2 TRBV5-6 NA 15 ASSLYSRTAKLYGYT
TRBJ1-2 TRBV6-1 NA 10 ASSEREEGYT
TRBJ2-5 TRBV18 NA 13 ASSPIDKYQETQY
TRBJ1-3 TRBV20-1 NA 13 SARPGSSPGNTIY
TRBJ2-5 TRBV4-3 NA 15 ASSQGPRGTGQETQY
TRBJ2-1 TRBV6-4 NA 11 ASSDSTAGPEF
TRBJ1-1 TRBV30 NA 9 AWSWRTEAF
TRBJ1-5 TRBV24-1 TRBD1 12 ATDRDRGDQPQH